What follows describes a single TCR beta chain. Stated time point: sample taken at primary tumor resection. The authors sequenced whole RNA from tumor, nontumor lung or frozen PBMC without sorting. This record comes from a study of spatial heterogeneity in lung cancer. The V end lost 4 bases, the J end lost 0 bases, and 10 bases lay between the germline ends. Germline assignment: CDR1 SNHLY and CDR2 FYNNEI. The CDR3 is made up of 15 amino acids. Each CDR3 protein gets one entry after TCRdb re-called the 5' RACE reads with MiXCR. This table has almost 75,000 distinct CDR3 sequences, approximately 12% appearing once.

The specimen comprised PBMCs, sampled at surgery. The genes are TRBV2 and TRBJ1-5; weak D call: TRBD1 (6 bases). The receptor was derived from a male donor with early-stage non-small cell lung cancer. The CDR3 protein is CASSVGAASNQPQHF. CDR3 sequence (DNA): TGTGCCAGCAGTGTGGGGGCAGCTAGCAATCAGCCCCAGCATTTT.